This T cell receptor (beta chain) was observed in a study of regulatory T cells in long-lasting Graves disease. Trimming shortened V by 7 bases and J by 5 bases, and 16 bases separated the two germline ends. There are 14 residues in the CDR3. Germline values: CDR1 KGHDR, CDR2 SFDVKD. Documented time point: newly diagnosed GD, antithyroid drugs for less than 3 months. Generation of the TCR library employed RNA extracted from PBMCs. Construction of TCR beta libraries relied on iRepertoire HTBI primers and on Arm-PCR targeting CDR3 regions. As originally analysed: Identified across the samples were around 62 TRBV segments and roughly 13 TRBJ segments. TCRdb re-called the multiplex PCR reads with MiXCR, one entry per CDR3 protein. It is TCRdb's table, rather than the study itself, that gives the V and J calls and clone size. The top ten hold 18% of the sample, which has around 400,000 distinct CDR3 sequences, about 10% seen once.

Study conclusions and caveats: Persistent Graves' patients possessed reduced TCR diversity relative to recently diagnosed ones. Comparison showed that persistent patients shared more public clonotypes (around 3,000) than new patients (about 970).

This clonotype was counted only a few times. Its antigen is still unknown. Another study also made use of these data, one on T cells in Graves' hyperthyroidism and ophthalmopathy.

The receptor's source is a woman in her late teens or twenties with Graves disease. Sample: peripheral blood mononuclear cells (PBMCs), taken at new diagnosis, from a patient treated with antithyroid drugs. The V call is TRBV24-1, the J call TRBJ1-2; weak D call: TRBD1 (5 bases). As DNA, the CDR3 is TGTGCCACCAGCCGGGACGGTACGAGTTATGGCTACACCTTC. Translating it yields CATSRDGTSYGYTF.